The present T cell receptor (beta chain) was sequenced within a study of cytomegalovirus exposure and HLA in healthy donors (dated by TCRdb to 2016 to 2017). Background for the entire study: A later analysis indicated that the 120 or so validation repertoires were generated on the platform also employed for the approximately 700 repertoires of the first cohort. To predict cytomegalovirus infection status, the study combined high-throughput TCR immunosequencing, statistical association of individual TCRs with disease status, and machine learning. The study aimed to test whether signatures of past pathogen exposure could be identified by cataloging public T cell receptors. A separate validation cohort of over 95 different subjects was used in addition to the approximately 670-subject first cohort.

From cysteine to phenylalanine, the CDR3 is 17 amino acids long. Of all the DNA, just the CDR3 is kept, 51 bases in frame from base 1. CDR1 and CDR2, per the germline V gene, are MGHDK and SYGVNS. V sheds 3 bases and J sheds 2 bases, leaving 16 bases between their ends. Library preparation employed the immunoSEQ multiplex PCR assay. The original pipeline was this. To diagnose cytomegalovirus status from the catalog of TCR beta chain sequences, a statistical classification framework was built. As stored in TCRdb, this immuneACCESS dataset retains in-frame rearrangements with V and J assigned. A fraction of the clones does not appear; measured against another copy, unresolved V genes explain less than half of the discrepancy, and the remainder lacks a known reason. From that table come the V and J calls and clone size; the DNA was used to work out D and trimming. Within this sample are approximately 82,000 clones, with 90% to 95% of them counted one time only. The ten largest account for 0.55% to 0.8% of the sample.

Separate from the approximately 700-subject first cohort, the validation cohort of 95 to 150 subjects was the group to which the donors belonged. For this clone: The antigen it binds to is not known. The input lacks base qualities; no much larger clone sits a single base away.

Paper-wide results and their limitations: The authors suggested that the approach could potentially be extended to other disease states and immunological phenotypes. In a later analysis, TCRs clustered in the first cohort were found to also tend to co-occur in the approximately 120 validation repertoires, with around 94% of cluster scores above 0. Most TCR sequences were observed very rarely across donors, whereas some public TCRs were present in many individuals. A later analysis had no HLA typing for the validation cohort, so co-occurrence there was scored across all 110 or so repertoires. A total of 150 to 200 TCR beta chains were listed by the study as associated with cytomegalovirus. In vitro tests confirmed that a few of the cytomegalovirus-associated TCR beta chains recognize cytomegalovirus antigens. Cytomegalovirus status was reported to be diagnosed by the classifier with high specificity and sensitivity in both the original and validation cohorts.

Sequenced: PBMCs. This clonotype originated in a man younger than 35 in good health and CMV-seronegative. This sequence uses TRBV25-1 and TRBJ1-4; a weak D assignment points to TRBD1 (5 bases agree). The DNA is as follows: TGTGCCAGCAGTGACCTACGTCAGGGATCCACTAATGAAAAACTGTTTTTT. The translation is CASSDLRQGSTNEKLFF.